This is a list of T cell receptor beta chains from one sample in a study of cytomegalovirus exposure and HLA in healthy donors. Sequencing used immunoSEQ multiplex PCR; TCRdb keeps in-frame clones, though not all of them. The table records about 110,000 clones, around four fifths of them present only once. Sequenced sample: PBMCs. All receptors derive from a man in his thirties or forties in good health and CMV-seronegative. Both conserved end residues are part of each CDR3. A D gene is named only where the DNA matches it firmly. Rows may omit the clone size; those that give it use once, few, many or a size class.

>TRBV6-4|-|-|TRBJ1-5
TGTGCCAGCAGTGACTCCAAACCGACAGATGAAGGGATTAGCAATCAGCCCCAGCATTTT
CASSDSKPTDEGISNQPQHF
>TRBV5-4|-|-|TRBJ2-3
TGTGCCAGCAGCTTGTTATCCCAGGCCACAGATACGCAGTATTTT
CASSLLSQATDTQYF
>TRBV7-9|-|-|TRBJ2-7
TGTGCCAGCAGCGGGACTGCTTACGAGCAGTACTTC
CASSGTAYEQYF
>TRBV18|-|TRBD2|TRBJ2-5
TGTGCCAGCTCCTCCGGACTAGCGGTCCAAGAGACCCAGTACTTC
CASSSGLAVQETQYF
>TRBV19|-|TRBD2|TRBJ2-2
TGTGCCAGTAGCCTCCTAGGGAGCGGGGGGTCTTCGAACACCGGGGAGCTGTTTTTT
CASSLLGSGGSSNTGELFF
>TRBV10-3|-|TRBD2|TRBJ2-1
TGTGCCATCAGTGAGGGGATAGCGGGGGATGAGCAGTTCTTC
CAISEGIAGDEQFF
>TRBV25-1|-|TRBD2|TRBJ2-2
TGTGCCAGCAGTGATAGCGGGAGGGGAAGGACCGGGGAGCTGTTTTTT
CASSDSGRGRTGELFF
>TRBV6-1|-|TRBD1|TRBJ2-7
TGTGCCAGCAGTGAAATGGGGGACAGGGGGAGGATAGCGGGAGTAATCTCCTACGAGCAGTACTTC
CASSEMGDRGRIAGVISYEQYF
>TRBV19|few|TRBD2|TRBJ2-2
TGTGCCAGTAGTACCACAGCGGGAGGGCCTACCGGGGAGCTGTTTTTT
CASSTTAGGPTGELFF
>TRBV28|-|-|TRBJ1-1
TGTGCCAGCAGTTCCCGGGCGGCGGGGTTGGGCCCCAATGTGGAAGCTTTCTTT
CASSSRAAGLGPNVEAFF
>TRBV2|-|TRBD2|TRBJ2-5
TGTGCCAGCAGCGAACTAGCGTTGGGCGCAGAGACCCAGTACTTC
CASSELALGAETQYF
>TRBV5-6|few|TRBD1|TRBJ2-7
TGTGCCAGCAGCTTCAGGACAGGTAGCTCCTACGAGCAGTACTTC
CASSFRTGSSYEQYF
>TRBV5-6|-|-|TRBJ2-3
TGTGCCAGCAGCTTGTCCAGGCTCACAGATACGCAGTATTTT
CASSLSRLTDTQYF
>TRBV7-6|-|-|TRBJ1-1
TGTGCCAGCAGCTTAAGCGGGGTTGACACTGAAGCTTTCTTT
CASSLSGVDTEAFF
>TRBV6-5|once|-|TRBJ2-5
TGTGCCAGCAGTTCCCGGACAGGGAGGGCGTGGGAGCAGTACTTC
CASSSRTGRAWEQYF